This T cell receptor (beta chain) was profiled in a study of blood T cells in healthy people across ages. Through a sample-barcoded 5' primer and a J-beta primer mix, a second PCR was run for 7 to 11 cycles. Carrying 12 random nucleotides, a template-switch adaptor labeled each individual cDNA molecule. TCRdb redid the calling of the 5' RACE reads with MiXCR, one entry per CDR3 protein. The data contain 1.5 million to 2 million distinct CDR3 sequences, under 30% of them singletons. CDR1 is DFQATT, CDR2 SNEGSKA, per germline (reference sequence). V lost 3 bases to trimming and J lost 4 bases, with 11 bases between them. The CDR3 is 13 residues long. For every donor, a draw yielded approximately 9.9 milliliters of peripheral blood.

Material: blood. This sequence joins TRBV20-1 and TRBJ2-3, with a possible D match to TRBD2 (5 bases). This clonotype originated in a woman aged 30 to 39 in good health. For the CDR3, the DNA is TGCAGTGCTAGCATAGCGTTCGCAGATACGCAGTATTTT. Protein: CSASIAFADTQYF.